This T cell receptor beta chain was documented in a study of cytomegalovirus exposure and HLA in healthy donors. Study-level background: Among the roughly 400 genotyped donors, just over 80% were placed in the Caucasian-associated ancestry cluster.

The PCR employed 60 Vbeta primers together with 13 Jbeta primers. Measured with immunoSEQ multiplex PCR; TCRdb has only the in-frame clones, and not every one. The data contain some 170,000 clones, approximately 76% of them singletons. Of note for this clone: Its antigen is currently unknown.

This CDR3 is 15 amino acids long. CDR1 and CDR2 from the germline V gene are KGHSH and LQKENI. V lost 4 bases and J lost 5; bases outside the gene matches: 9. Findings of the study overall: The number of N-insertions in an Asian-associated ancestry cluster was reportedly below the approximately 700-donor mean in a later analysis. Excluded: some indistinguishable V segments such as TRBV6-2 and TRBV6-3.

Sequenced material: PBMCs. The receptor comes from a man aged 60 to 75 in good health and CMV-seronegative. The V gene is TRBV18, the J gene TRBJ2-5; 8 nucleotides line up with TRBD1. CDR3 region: CASSQQGAIGETQYF. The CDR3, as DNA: TGTGCCAGCTCACAGCAGGGGGCGATTGGGGAGACCCAGTACTTC.